This entry describes one T cell receptor (beta chain). Its antigen target is currently unknown. Within one base of it there is no much larger clone, and no base qualities were kept. This specimen comes from a study of T cell responses to AZD1222 COVID-19 vaccine (dated by TCRdb to about 2021). Regarding the study in general: Because spike-specific TCR depth and breadth did not differ between the two schedules, AZD1222 recipients who got a second dose at roughly 4 weeks were pooled with those who got a second dose at roughly 12 weeks. Trial participants were enrolled by age into 18-55, 56-69 and 70-plus year subgroups, with around 150, 28 and 57 TCR-sequenced participants respectively. A total of just over 230 trial participants underwent TCR sequencing, of whom 207 had received two doses of AZD1222 and around 26 had received two doses of the MenACWY control vaccine.

The CDR3 regions of human TCRbeta chains were subjected to immunosequencing. The paper's processing steps were these. Repertoire TCRs were matched against a reference library of SARS-CoV-2-specific TCRs generated with the MIRA antigen-specificity platform. Breadth meant the fraction of unique TCRs that were SARS-CoV-2-associated, whereas depth meant the fraction of total T cells that were SARS-CoV-2-associated. Using the MIRA data, each spike-specific TCR was assigned both to the spike region to which the TCR was reactive and to a CD4 or CD8 class. Log10-transformed breadth and depth values were compared by one-way ANOVA with Sidak's multiple comparisons tests. This immuneACCESS table, as held by TCRdb, lists in-frame sequences with V and J called but not all clones. Of the missing ones, under half trace to an unresolved V gene in checked studies; the others have no known cause. V and J calls and clone size are copied from that table; D and trimming were computed from the DNA. In all, the sample holds 150,000 or so clones, and roughly 89% of those were seen once. Approximately 4.8% of the sample comes from the top ten.

The sample's time point label, in plain terms: baseline before first vaccination. Samples from vaccinated people were obtained from the UK trials COV001 and COV002, which included a single-blind randomized controlled phase 2/3 trial of AZD1222 (ChAdOx1 nCoV-19) in healthy adults. Trial participant PBMC samples were collected at day 0 and day 28 after the second dose for TCRbeta chain sequencing. General findings and caveats noted by the study authors: Spike-specific TCR breadth and depth rose significantly after two AZD1222 doses compared with day 0 and with MenACWY recipients. CD4 TCRs associated with the vaccine covered the entire spike protein, and the dominant responses were in regions 160-218 and 743-854. The 56-69-year group was small, and its depth increase did not reach significance, likely because of low power. No day 14 peak-response samples were available, so repertoires were characterized only after the peak T cell response. Nearly half of unique spike-specific TCRs reportedly recognized epitopes outside regions mutated in the B.1.351 and B.1.1.7 variants. Conclusions about previously exposed vaccinees were limited because only six AZD1222 recipients were SARS-CoV-2 seropositive at baseline. Participants were mostly white British, with more females than males. The authors suggested clonal diversity may have been underestimated.

CDR1 and CDR2 are read off the germline V gene as SNHLY and FYNNEI. V loses 6 bases, J loses 1 base, and the germline ends lie 15 bases apart. From the cysteine through the phenylalanine, the CDR3 covers 15 amino acids. Only CDR3 DNA remains: 45 bases, in frame from the first base. The TCR sequence derives from an adult in good health. The sample in question was peripheral blood, obtained on day 0 of AZD1222 vaccination. The chain was built from TRBV2 and TRBJ1-2; no D segment can be confidently identified. CDR3 region: CASSPRSADNYGYTF. The nucleotides are TGTGCCAGCAGCCCCCGATCCGCAGATAACTATGGCTACACCTTC.